This entry concerns a single T cell receptor (beta chain). The study separated CD4+ cells into CD45RA+ naive and CD45RA-negative memory subsets. Over several immunoSEQ plates, each subset's genomic DNA was distributed in even portions. Original handling: ImmunoSEQ only sent back junction sequences with no quality scores, so filtering was done differently. Method: immunoSEQ multiplex PCR; TCRdb's copy keeps in-frame clones and lacks some. V and J calls and clone size are as listed in that table; D and trimming were resolved from the DNA. The sample records 2 million to 2.5 million clones, over 90% being singletons. This entry comes from a study of shared clonotypes between healthy human individuals. From germline, CDR1 is LNHNV and CDR2 YYDKDF (reference sequence). The CDR3 is 15 amino acids. V lost 6 bases, J lost 5 bases, and 20 bases lay in between.

The sequence was obtained from a young man in good health. Some clones in this sample may be carry-over from other donors' samples. The V call is TRBV15, the J call TRBJ2-7; D may be TRBD1 or TRBD2 (6 bases each). The sequenced sample was naive CD4+ T cells from PBMCs. Subset indicated: CD45RA+ positively selected. The CDR3 sequence: CATSSGGAQKNEQYF. The CDR3 nucleotides are TGTGCCACCAGTTCCGGGGGCGCGCAGAAGAACGAGCAGTACTTC.